This passage covers 7 T cell receptor beta chains from one sample sequenced in a study of cytomegalovirus exposure and HLA in healthy donors. In the PCR, 60 Vbeta and 13 Jbeta primers were used. TCRdb keeps only in-frame clones here, not all; method: immunoSEQ multiplex PCR. The data contain 140,000 to 150,000 clones, around a tenth of them singletons. Sequences were obtained from PBMCs. The receptors come from a male donor in good health and CMV-seronegative.

This clone came up a few times. This chain connects TRBV27 to TRBJ2-7; 8 bases align to TRBD2. Germline CDR1 MNHEY, CDR2 SMNVEV (reference sequence). With V trimmed by 2 bases and J by 5 bases, 5 bases remained unmatched. This CDR3 is built from 14 residues. The CDR3 spells CASSLPGGGHEQYF. DNA for the CDR3: TGTGCCAGCAGTTTACCAGGCGGGGGGCACGAGCAGTACTTC.

This clone was counted only a few times. V usage is TRBV27 and J usage is TRBJ1-2, with 8 bases matching TRBD1. CDR3 length equals 15 residues. Per the germline V gene, CDR1 is MNHEY and CDR2 is SMNVEV (reference sequence). After removal of 5 bases from V and 4 bases from J, the junction contained 9 bases not matched to a gene. CDR3 bases: TGTGCCAGCAGTATACAGGGGGAGGGAGGCTATGGCTACACCTTC. It translates to CASSIQGEGGYGYTF.

The chain recombines TRBV5-4 with TRBJ2-7; maybe TRBD2 (6 bases). V lost 3 bases and J lost 0, with 13 bases in between. The germline gives CDR1 SGHNT, CDR2 YYREEE (reference sequence). This CDR3 comprises 15 residues. For the CDR3, the DNA is TGTGCCAGCAGCTCGCGGGACGGGAGCTCCTACGAGCAGTACTTC. This gives the protein CASSSRDGSSYEQYF. The entire variable domain, with the rest obtained from reference TRBV5-4 and TRBJ2-7, is as follows: ETGVTQSPTHLIKTRGQQVTLRCSSQSGHNTVSWYQQALGQGPQFIFQYYREEENGRGNFPPRFSGLQFPNYSSELNVNALELDDSALYLCASSSRDGSSYEQYFGPGTRLTVT.

This clone was detected only a few times. The gene calls are TRBV6-4 and TRBJ2-7; the D gene is possibly TRBD2 (5 bases). The CDR3 loop spans 14 amino acids. The germline gives CDR1 MRHNA, CDR2 SNTAGT. The V end was cut by 4 bases, the J end by 4 bases, with 14 bases between. The CDR3 here is CASSVLPGVYEQYF. In nucleotides, the CDR3 is TGTGCCAGCAGTGTCCTTCCCGGGGTATACGAGCAGTACTTC.

V and J are TRBV6-1 and TRBJ1-4; possibly TRBD1 for D (5 bases). Germline values: CDR1 MNHNS, CDR2 SASEGT. This CDR3 region has 14 residues. Trimming removed 10 bases from V and 3 bases from J, with 15 bases in between. CDR3 residues: CAIGGVTSNEKLFF. In nucleotides, the CDR3 is TGTGCCATTGGAGGGGTCACTTCTAATGAAAAACTGTTTTTT.

This chain connects TRBV5-4 to TRBJ1-5, with 8 bases fitting TRBD1. J was trimmed by 3 bases and V by 4 bases; bases with no gene match: 6. CDR3 length equals 15 residues. Germline V gene data show CDR1 as SGHNT and CDR2 as YYREEE (reference sequence). This CDR3 reads CASSPDRGANQPQHF. The CDR3 coding sequence is TGTGCCAGCAGCCCTGACAGGGGAGCCAATCAGCCCCAGCATTTT.

A few counts support this clone. V gene TRBV19 combines with J gene TRBJ2-1; 15 bases align to TRBD2. CDR1 and CDR2 from the germline V gene are LNHDA and SQIVND (reference sequence). The CDR3 is made up of 16 amino acids. Trimming at V came to 3 bases and at J to 7 bases, leaving 4 bases not matched to a gene. This CDR3 reads CASSIGGTSGRNEQFF. In DNA form, the CDR3 reads TGTGCCAGTAGTATTGGCGGGACTAGCGGGAGGAATGAGCAGTTCTTC.